This TCR beta chain originates from a study of patients and donors after allogeneic stem cell transplantation. Germline V lookup: CDR1 LNHDA, CDR2 SQIVND (reference sequence). This CDR3 has 16 amino acids. Trimming left V 6 bases short and J 5 bases short, with 23 bases between. TCRdb analysed the RT-PCR reads with MiXCR anew, one entry per CDR3 protein. The sample includes over 400,000 distinct CDR3 sequences, 16% of them seen just once. This clonotype originated in a human donor who was either an allogeneic HSCT recipient or a stem cell or donor lymphocyte infusion donor (not recorded which). It is not recorded whose cells these are; they may come from a transplant donor. The chain combines TRBV19 with TRBJ2-7; possible D gene TRBD1, 6 bases. Material: blood, either unsorted or a sorted T cell fraction (not recorded which). The CDR3 bases are TGTGCCAGTAGCGCTCTCAGGGGTTTTCGTTTCGACGAGCAGTACTTC. This translates into CASSALRGFRFDEQYF.